The 7 T cell receptor beta chains listed next were all sequenced from one sample in a study of cytomegalovirus exposure and HLA in healthy donors. 13 Jbeta primers and 60 Vbeta primers were used for the PCR. The protocol was immunoSEQ multiplex PCR, while the TCRdb copy is restricted to in-frame clones and leaves out a portion. This sample yields 95,000 to 150,000 clones, of which roughly 14% are seen a single time; 1.9% belongs to the top ten. Sequencing was performed on PBMCs. These receptors were taken from a young woman in good health and CMV-seronegative.

The chain couples TRBV28 to TRBJ1-1; 8 bases map to TRBD1. This CDR3 is 15 amino acids long. Germline V CDR1 and CDR2: MDHEN, SYDVKM. With 1 base clipped from V and 4 bases from J, the junction kept 5 bases outside the gene matches. The CDR3 here is CASSLSGGRGTEAFF. CDR3 sequence (DNA): TGTGCCAGCAGTTTATCAGGGGGCCGTGGCACTGAAGCTTTCTTT.

The chain couples TRBV7-8 to TRBJ1-4; D not resolved. This CDR3 spans 12 amino acids. The germline CDR1 and CDR2 sequences are SGHVS and FQNEAQ. V was trimmed by 0 bases and J by 7 bases, leaving 3 bases between them. CDR3 amino acids: CASSLAREKLFF. In nucleotides, the CDR3 is TGTGCCAGCAGCTTAGCGCGTGAAAAACTGTTTTTT. The complete variable domain, with remaining parts taken from reference TRBV7-8 and TRBJ1-4, reads GAGVSQSPRYKVAKRGQDVALRCDPISGHVSLFWYQQALGQGPEFLTYFQNEAQLDKSGLPSDRFFAERPEGSVSTLKIQRTQQEDSAVYLCASSLAREKLFFGSGTQLSVL.

In its sample, this clone was seen a few times. The V and J genes are TRBV27 and TRBJ2-1, with D unclear. V lost 2 bases, J lost 4 bases, and 6 bases lay in between. The CDR3 extends over 13 amino acids. Germline V CDR1 and CDR2: MNHEY, SMNVEV (reference sequence). The CDR3 here is CASSLKTYNEQFF. The CDR3 bases are TGTGCCAGCAGTTTAAAGACATACAATGAGCAGTTCTTC.

This clone was counted at least ten times. The chain employs TRBV5-4 and TRBJ1-2, with 7 bases fitting TRBD1. The CDR3 extends over 14 amino acids. CDR1 is SGHNT, CDR2 YYREEE, per germline (reference sequence). Trimming removed 1 base from V and 4 bases from J; junction bases left unmatched: 4. The CDR3 loop is CASSLPGQSYGYTF. CDR3 bases: TGTGCCAGCAGCTTGCCGGGACAGAGCTATGGCTACACCTTC.

This chain uses TRBV7-9 with TRBJ1-2; possible D gene TRBD1, 5 bases. CDR1 is SEHNR, CDR2 FQNEAQ, per germline (reference sequence). There are 15 residues in the CDR3. Between the trimmed V and J ends, which lost 5 bases and 5 bases, there was a span of 18 bases. The CDR3 protein is CASSPPSQGGYGYTF. In DNA form, the CDR3 reads TGTGCCAGCAGCCCCCCCAGCCAGGGTGGGTATGGCTACACCTTC.

Only a few counts were recorded for this clone. This chain connects TRBV4-2 to TRBJ1-1; tentatively, D is TRBD1 (6 bases). Trimming pared 0 bases from V and 5 bases from J, leaving 13 bases between. Germline CDR1 and CDR2: LGHNA and YNFKEQ. This CDR3 is built from 15 residues. The CDR3 loop is CASSQEAGVGTEAFF. CDR3 nucleotides: TGTGCCAGCAGCCAAGAAGCAGGGGTCGGGACTGAAGCTTTCTTT.

This chain joins TRBV2 and TRBJ2-3; 7 bases match TRBD2. The CDR3 length is 13 residues. The V gene end was trimmed by 7 bases and the J gene end by 0 bases; junction bases not matched to a gene: 1. Germline V gives CDR1 SNHLY, CDR2 FYNNEI. CDR3 bases: TGTGCCAGCAATAGCGGGAGCACAGATACGCAGTATTTT. It specifies CASNSGSTDTQYF.